This T cell receptor (beta chain) was found in a study of CD8 T cells in Susac syndrome. Findings of the study overall: The study's TCR sequencing and HLA analysis covered a relatively small number of individuals, and the study acknowledged this.

Blood CD8+ and CD4+ T cells underwent high-throughput TCR beta sequencing. Bulk CD8+ and CD4+ cells came from magnetic negative isolation; CD8+ TEMRA by FACS. RNA was extracted with the RNeasy kit, and a quantity of about 0.45 to 1 ug was reverse transcribed using random hexamers. An immunoSEQ multiplex PCR generated amplified TCR beta CDR3 products spanning 54 Vbeta and 13 Jbeta. TCRdb recomputed calls from the immunoSEQ multiplex PCR reads with MiXCR, one row per CDR3 protein. The data hold approximately 150,000 distinct CDR3 sequences, with about 93% observed a single time. Germline V gene sequence: CDR1 MGHRA, CDR2 YSYEKL. V lost 0 bases and J 7 bases, leaving 15 bases between the germline ends. The CDR3 totals 15 residues. Comments on this clonotype: Its antigen is unknown.

Input material: CD4+ T cells from PBMCs. The TCR comes from a human donor in good health. This chain joins TRBV4-1 and TRBJ1-1; weak D call: TRBD1 (6 bases). CDR3 in DNA: TGCGCCAGCAGCCAAGATCCAGGGGCGACGATTGAAGCTTTCTTT. Its translation is CASSQDPGATIEAFF.